This T cell receptor beta chain comes out of a study of T cell changes during pregnancy in multiple sclerosis. The CDR3 extends over 14 amino acids. Between the trimmed V and J ends, which lost 6 bases and 13 bases, there was a span of 22 bases. Germline assignment: CDR1 MNHNS and CDR2 SASEGT. This table comes from immunoSEQ multiplex PCR, and its TCRdb copy is limited to in-frame clones, with some not included. The top ten clones hold 1% to 1.5% of a sample with 40,000 to 45,000 clones, 85% to 95% of them seen once. The V and J genes are TRBV6-1 and TRBJ2-1, with D maybe TRBD2 (7 bases). The sequenced sample consisted of peripheral blood. This TCR came from a female donor with multiple sclerosis, enrolled in a pregnancy study. CDR3 loop: CASSGTGGQRVQFF. CDR3 in DNA: TGTGCCAGCAGCGGGACGGGGGGCCAGCGGGTTCAGTTCTTC.